Below, 5 T cell receptor beta chains from the same sample are listed, as sequenced in a study of cytomegalovirus exposure and HLA in healthy donors. Primers for the PCR totalled 60 Vbeta and 13 Jbeta. Only in-frame clones appear in the TCRdb table, and some are missing; sequencing was by immunoSEQ multiplex PCR. Of 200,000 to 250,000 clones detected, roughly 90% appear once; the ten largest clones hold more than 0.8%. Sequences were obtained from PBMCs. The receptors were sampled from a woman between 18 and 29 years old in good health and CMV-seronegative.

This chain links TRBV7-9 with TRBJ2-7, with D perhaps TRBD1 (5 bases). V was shortened by 5 bases and J by 0 bases, with 14 bases between the two germline ends. The length of the CDR3 is 15 residues. Germline loops: CDR1 SEHNR, CDR2 FQNEAQ (reference sequence). CDR3 in amino acids: CASSHPTGVSYEQYF. CDR3 in DNA: TGTGCCAGCAGCCACCCCACAGGAGTCTCCTACGAGCAGTACTTC.

The chain carries TRBV2 and TRBJ1-1; 8 positions agree with TRBD1. CDR3 length: 17 residues. V shed 10 bases, J shed 5 bases, and the junction held 21 bases outside the gene matches. The germline CDR1 and CDR2 sequences are SNHLY and FYNNEI. In DNA form, the CDR3 reads TGTGCCACCAAGTACAGGGGGTTAACGGTCAGTTGGACTGAAGCTTTCTTT. Its protein is CATKYRGLTVSWTEAFF.

The chain employs TRBV7-6 and TRBJ2-3; tentative D call: TRBD2 (7 bases). CDR3 length: 14 amino acids. Germline V gene lookup returns CDR1 SGHVS and CDR2 FNYEAQ. V gave up 4 bases and J gave up 2 bases, with 10 bases separating them. CDR3 nucleotides: TGTGCCAGCAGCTGGGGGGGGGCCACAGATACGCAGTATTTT. It specifies CASSWGGATDTQYF.

The CDR3 DNA follows: TGCGCCAGCAGCCAAGATCAAACTAGCGGGGGGCTCTCCTACGAGCAGTACTTC. It codes for CASSQDQTSGGLSYEQYF. J is TRBJ2-7 and V is TRBV4-3, with 12 bases identical to TRBD2. The CDR3 runs 18 residues. Per the germline V gene, CDR1 is LGHNA and CDR2 is YSLEER. Germline trimming cut 0 bases from V and 0 bases from J; bases unmatched to any gene: 6.

This clone appeared a single time. The chain recombines TRBV29-1 with TRBJ2-7; TRBD1 matches 11 bases. Germline assignment: CDR1 SQVTM and CDR2 ANQGSEA. J gave up 7 bases and V 8 bases, and 13 bases lay outside the gene matches. The CDR3 sequence is 14 residues long. CDR3: CSYKPGQGVREQYF. DNA of the CDR3: TGCAGCTACAAGCCGGGACAGGGGGTTAGGGAGCAGTACTTC.